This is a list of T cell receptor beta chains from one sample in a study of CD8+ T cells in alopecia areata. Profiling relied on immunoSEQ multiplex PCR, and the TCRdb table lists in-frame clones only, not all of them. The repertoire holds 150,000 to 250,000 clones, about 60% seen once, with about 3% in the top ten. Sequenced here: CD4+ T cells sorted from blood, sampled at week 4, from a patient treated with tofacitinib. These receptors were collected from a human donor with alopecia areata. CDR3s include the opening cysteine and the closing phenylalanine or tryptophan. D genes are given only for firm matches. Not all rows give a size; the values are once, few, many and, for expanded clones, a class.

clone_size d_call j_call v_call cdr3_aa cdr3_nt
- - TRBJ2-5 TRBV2 CASSWGQAVETQYF TGTGCCAGCAGCTGGGGCCAGGCGGTTGAGACCCAGTACTTC
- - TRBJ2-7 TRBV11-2 CASSWRRAESSYEQYF TGTGCCAGCAGTTGGAGAAGGGCGGAAAGCTCCTACGAGCAGTACTTC
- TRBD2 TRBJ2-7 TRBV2 CASQPGTSDYEQYF TGTGCCTCCCAACCGGGGACTAGCGACTACGAGCAGTACTTC
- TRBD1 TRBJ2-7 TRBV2 CASGTDFYEQYF TGTGCCAGCGGGACAGACTTCTACGAGCAGTACTTC
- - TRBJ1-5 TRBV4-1 CASSQMPGPGNQPQHF TGCGCCAGCAGCCAAATGCCGGGGCCAGGCAATCAGCCCCAGCATTTT
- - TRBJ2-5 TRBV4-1 CASSLQALPGETQYF TGCGCCAGCAGCCTCCAGGCCCTTCCAGGGGAGACCCAGTACTTC
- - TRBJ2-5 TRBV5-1 CASSLDRAETQYF TGCGCCAGCAGCTTGGACAGGGCTGAGACCCAGTACTTC
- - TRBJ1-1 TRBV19 CASSNKGPNTEAFF TGTGCCAGTAGTAATAAGGGACCGAACACTGAAGCTTTCTTT
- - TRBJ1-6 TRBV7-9 CASSSISTSSPLHF TGTGCCAGCAGCTCTATTAGTACGAGTTCACCCCTCCACTTT
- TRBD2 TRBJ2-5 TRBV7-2 CASSPISGGPPQETQYF TGTGCCAGCAGCCCTATTAGCGGGGGCCCCCCTCAAGAGACCCAGTACTTC
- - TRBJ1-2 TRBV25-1 CASSRRGDNYGYTF TGTGCCAGCAGCCGAAGAGGGGATAACTATGGCTACACCTTC
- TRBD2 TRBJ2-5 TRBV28 CASSLPGLAGDVKTQYF TGTGCCAGCAGTCTCCCGGGACTAGCGGGTGACGTGAAGACCCAGTACTTC
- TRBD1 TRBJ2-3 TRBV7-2 CASTLQGGPSTDTQYF TGTGCCAGCACCTTACAGGGGGGTCCTAGCACAGATACGCAGTATTTT
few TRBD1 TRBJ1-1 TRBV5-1 CASSLAPGTEGAFF TGCGCCAGCAGCTTGGCCCCCGGGACAGAGGGGGCTTTCTTT
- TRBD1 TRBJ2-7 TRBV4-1 CASSRPGQGKYEQYF TGCGCCAGCAGCAGACCGGGACAGGGCAAGTACGAGCAGTACTTC
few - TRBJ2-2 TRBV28 CASSFRRRNTGELFF TGTGCCAGCAGTTTCAGGCGTCGGAACACCGGGGAGCTGTTTTTT